This T cell receptor beta chain is drawn from a study of tumor-infiltrating lymphocytes in oesophageal squamous cell carcinoma (TCRdb year 2016). Concerning this clonotype itself: The clone's antigen remains unknown. Base quality data are lacking; no much larger clone is found one base away.

Relative to germline, V is missing 1 base and J is missing 2 bases, with 11 bases of the junction outside any gene match. The CDR3 sequence holds 18 residues, the cysteine and phenylalanine included. This entry keeps only the CDR3 DNA: 54 bases, framed from base 1. The germline V gene (reference sequence) sets CDR1 to WNHNN and CDR2 to SYGVQD. The receptor library was made with PCR. For sequencing, an Illumina HiSeq 2000 was employed. The public reads were reprocessed in TCRdb via fastp at Q25 and MiXCR, keeping in-frame beta chains. Every CDR3 protein is listed once, alongside the most common genes and DNA of its rows. The sample table holds about 24,000 distinct CDR3 sequences, of which around 38% were seen once. The leading ten clones occupy 23% of the sample.

This receptor was identified in a male donor with esophageal squamous cell carcinoma. The sequencing input was esophageal tumor tissue. The chain is assembled from TRBV10-1 and TRBJ2-1; TRBD2 aligns with 7 central bases. The DNA reads as follows: TGCGCCAGCAGTGAGTACCCACTAGCGACCAACACCTACAATGAGCAGTTCTTC. This codes for CASSEYPLATNTYNEQFF.